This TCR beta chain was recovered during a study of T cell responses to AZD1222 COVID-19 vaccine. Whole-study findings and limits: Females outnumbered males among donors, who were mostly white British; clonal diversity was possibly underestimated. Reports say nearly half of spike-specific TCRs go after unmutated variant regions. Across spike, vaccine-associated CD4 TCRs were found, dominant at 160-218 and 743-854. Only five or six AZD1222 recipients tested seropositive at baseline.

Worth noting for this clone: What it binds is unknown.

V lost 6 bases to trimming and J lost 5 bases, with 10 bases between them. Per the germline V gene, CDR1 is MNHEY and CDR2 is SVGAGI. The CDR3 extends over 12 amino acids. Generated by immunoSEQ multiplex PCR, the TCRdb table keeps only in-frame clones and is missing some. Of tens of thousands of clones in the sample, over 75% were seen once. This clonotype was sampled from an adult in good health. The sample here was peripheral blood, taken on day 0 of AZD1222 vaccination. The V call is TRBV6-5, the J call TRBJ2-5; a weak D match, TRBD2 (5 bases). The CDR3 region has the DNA TGTGCCAGCAGCCAATCGGGGGAGACCCAGTACTTC. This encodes CASSQSGETQYF.